This T cell receptor beta chain was recorded in a study of cytotoxic CD8 clonotypes in ibrutinib-treated CLL. The overall study: The group held more than 10 relapsed/refractory and about 15 treatment-naive patients, with fewer than 18 IGHV unmutated. Response sampling occurred after a median 12 months of treatment (range 6 to 36).

The assay was immunoSEQ multiplex PCR, and TCRdb's table has in-frame clones only and misses some. The sample lists fewer than 70,000 clones, more than 70% occurring once. As regards this clone: The antigen is unknown.

Between the trimmed V and J ends, which lost 0 bases and 10 bases, there was a span of 9 bases. The CDR3 runs 11 residues. The germline V gene has CDR1 DFQATT and CDR2 SNEGSKA (reference sequence). Overall study results and limits: There were few public clonotypes, and on treatment they contracted or stayed stable.

This sequence joins TRBV20-1 and TRBJ1-1; D unclear. The clonotype comes from a human donor with chronic lymphocytic leukemia. Source: PBMCs, taken after 12 months of ibrutinib treatment. CDR3 in amino acids: CSARDLTGAFF. DNA for the CDR3: TGCAGTGCTAGAGATCTAACCGGAGCTTTCTTT.